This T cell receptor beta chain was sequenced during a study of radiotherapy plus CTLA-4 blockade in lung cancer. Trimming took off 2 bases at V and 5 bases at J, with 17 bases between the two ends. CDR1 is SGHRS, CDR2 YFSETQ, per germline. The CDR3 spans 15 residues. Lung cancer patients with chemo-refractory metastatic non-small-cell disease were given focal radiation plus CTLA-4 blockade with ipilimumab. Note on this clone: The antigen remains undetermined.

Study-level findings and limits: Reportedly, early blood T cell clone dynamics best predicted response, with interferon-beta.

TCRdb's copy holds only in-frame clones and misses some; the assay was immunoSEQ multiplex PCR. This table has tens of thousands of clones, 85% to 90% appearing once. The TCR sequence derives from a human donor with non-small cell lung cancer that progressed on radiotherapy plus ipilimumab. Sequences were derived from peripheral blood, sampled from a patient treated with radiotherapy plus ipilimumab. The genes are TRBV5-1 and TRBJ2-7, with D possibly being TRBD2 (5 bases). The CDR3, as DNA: TGCGCCAGCAGCTTACAGTTAGGACTCGTAGACGAGCAGTACTTC. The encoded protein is CASSLQLGLVDEQYF.